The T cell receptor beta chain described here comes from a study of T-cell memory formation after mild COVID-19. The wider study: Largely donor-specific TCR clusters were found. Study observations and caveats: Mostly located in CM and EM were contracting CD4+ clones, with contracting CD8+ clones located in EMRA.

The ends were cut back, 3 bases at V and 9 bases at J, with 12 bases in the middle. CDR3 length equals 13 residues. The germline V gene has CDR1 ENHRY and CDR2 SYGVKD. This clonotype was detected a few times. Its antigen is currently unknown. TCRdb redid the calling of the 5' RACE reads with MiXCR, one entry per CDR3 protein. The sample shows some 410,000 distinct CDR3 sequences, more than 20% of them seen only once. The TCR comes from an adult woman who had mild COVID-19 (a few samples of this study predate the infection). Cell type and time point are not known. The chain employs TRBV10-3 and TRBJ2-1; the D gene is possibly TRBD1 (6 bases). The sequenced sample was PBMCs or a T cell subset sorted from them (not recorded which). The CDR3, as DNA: TGTGCCATCAGTGACCCCAGGGGCGGTGAGCAGTTCTTC. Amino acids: CAISDPRGGEQFF.